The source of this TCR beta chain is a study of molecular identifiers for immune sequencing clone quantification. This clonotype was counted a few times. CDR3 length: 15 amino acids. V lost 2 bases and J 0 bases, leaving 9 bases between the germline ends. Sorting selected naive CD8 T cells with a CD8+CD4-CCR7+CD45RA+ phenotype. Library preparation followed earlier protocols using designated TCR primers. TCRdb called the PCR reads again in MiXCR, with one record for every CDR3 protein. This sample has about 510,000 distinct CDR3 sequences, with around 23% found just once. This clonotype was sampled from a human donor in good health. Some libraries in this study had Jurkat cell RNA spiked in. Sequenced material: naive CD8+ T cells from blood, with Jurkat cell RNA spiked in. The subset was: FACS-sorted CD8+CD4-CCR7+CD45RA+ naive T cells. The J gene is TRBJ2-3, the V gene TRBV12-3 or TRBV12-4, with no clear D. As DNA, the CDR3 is TGTGCCAGCAGTTTAAACCACGCTAGCACAGATACGCAGTATTTT. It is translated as CASSLNHASTDTQYF.